The present T cell receptor beta chain was sequenced within a study of T-cell memory formation after mild COVID-19. Study-level background: Each donor largely had its own TCR clusters. The study, taken as a whole, reports: The pre-infection memory compartment contained some responding clones, suggesting cross-reactive memory joined. Later expanders leaned CD4+, whereas day 15 to 85 contracting clones were balanced CD4/CD8.

cDNA libraries for TCR alpha and TCR beta, carrying sample barcodes and UMIs, came from 5'RACE with constant-segment primers. TCRdb fed the 5' RACE reads into MiXCR, producing one record per CDR3 protein. In the table there are 500,000 to 550,000 distinct CDR3 sequences, roughly 20% of which are singletons. As concerns this clonotype: Its specificity is not known.

The clonotype comes from an adult woman who had mild COVID-19 (a few samples of this study predate the infection). Cell type and time point are not known. The sample was PBMCs or a T cell subset sorted from them (not recorded which).

The CDR3 protein is CASSLSSGRETTGELFF. The CDR3, as DNA: TGTGCCAGCAGTTTAAGCAGTGGCAGGGAAACCACCGGGGAGCTGTTTTTT. The V and J genes are TRBV12-3 or TRBV12-4 and TRBJ2-2, with a tentative D call TRBD1 (5 bases). Deletions cut 2 bases from V and 4 bases from J, with 17 bases between. This CDR3 has 17 residues.